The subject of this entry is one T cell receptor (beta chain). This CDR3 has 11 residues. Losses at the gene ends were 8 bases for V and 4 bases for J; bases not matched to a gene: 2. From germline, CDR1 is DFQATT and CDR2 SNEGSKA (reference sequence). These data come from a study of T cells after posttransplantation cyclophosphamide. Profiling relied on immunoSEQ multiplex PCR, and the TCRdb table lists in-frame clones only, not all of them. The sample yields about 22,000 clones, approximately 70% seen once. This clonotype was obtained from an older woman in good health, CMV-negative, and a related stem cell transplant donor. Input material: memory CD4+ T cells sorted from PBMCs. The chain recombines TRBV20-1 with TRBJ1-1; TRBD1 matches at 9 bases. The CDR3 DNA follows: TGCAGTACAGGGGGCCGCACTGAAGCTTTCTTT. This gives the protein CSTGGRTEAFF.